This TCR beta chain was sequenced during a study of graft-versus-host responses after intestinal transplantation. Produced via immunoSEQ multiplex PCR; TCRdb's table is partial and in-frame only. The sample has about 38,000 clones; roughly four fifths are singletons. V lost 0 bases and J 1 base, leaving 8 bases between the germline ends. This CDR3 has 14 amino acids. Germline CDR1 is SGDLS and CDR2 is YYNGEE. This clone has a single count. Its matching antigen is unknown. Study-level findings and limits: The authors found GvH clones in recipient marrow, some appearing first in ileum or blood.

The receptor's source is a human patient who received an intestinal transplant, so some T cells may come from the graft donor. The sample here was PBMCs, taken about 38 months after transplant. V gene TRBV9 combines with J gene TRBJ2-7; D not certain. The CDR3 region is CASSVGTASYEQYF. The CDR3 bases are TGTGCCAGCAGCGTAGGGACGGCTTCCTACGAGCAGTACTTC.